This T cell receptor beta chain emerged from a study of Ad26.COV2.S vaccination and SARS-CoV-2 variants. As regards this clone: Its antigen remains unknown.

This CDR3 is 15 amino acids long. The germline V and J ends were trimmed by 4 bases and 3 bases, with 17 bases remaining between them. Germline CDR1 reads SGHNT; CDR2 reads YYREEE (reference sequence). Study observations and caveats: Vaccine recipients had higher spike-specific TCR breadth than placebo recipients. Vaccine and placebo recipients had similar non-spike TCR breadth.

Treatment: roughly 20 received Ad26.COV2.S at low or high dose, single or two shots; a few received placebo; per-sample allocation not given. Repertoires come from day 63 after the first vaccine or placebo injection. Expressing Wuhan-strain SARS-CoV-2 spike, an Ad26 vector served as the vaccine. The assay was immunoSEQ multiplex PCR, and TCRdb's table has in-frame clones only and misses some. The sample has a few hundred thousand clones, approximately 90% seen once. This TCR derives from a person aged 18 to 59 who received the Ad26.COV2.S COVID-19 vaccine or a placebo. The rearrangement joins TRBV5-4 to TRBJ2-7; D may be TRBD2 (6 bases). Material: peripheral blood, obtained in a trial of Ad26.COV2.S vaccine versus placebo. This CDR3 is CASSRVGREFYEQYF. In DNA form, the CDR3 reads TGTGCCAGCAGCCGGGTGGGACGGGAGTTCTACGAGCAGTACTTC.